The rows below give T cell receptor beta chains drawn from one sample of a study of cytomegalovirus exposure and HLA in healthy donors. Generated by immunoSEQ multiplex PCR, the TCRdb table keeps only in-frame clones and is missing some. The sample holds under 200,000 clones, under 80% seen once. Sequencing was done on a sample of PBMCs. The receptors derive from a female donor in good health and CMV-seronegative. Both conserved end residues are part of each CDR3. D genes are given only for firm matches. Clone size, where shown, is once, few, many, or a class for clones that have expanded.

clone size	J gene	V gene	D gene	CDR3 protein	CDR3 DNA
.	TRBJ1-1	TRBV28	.	CAGSPAGVAEAFF	TGTGCCGGCTCACCGGCAGGGGTCGCTGAAGCTTTCTTT
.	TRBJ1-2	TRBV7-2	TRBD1	CASSLRFGGQKNYGYTF	TGTGCCAGCAGCTTACGGTTCGGGGGACAGAAGAACTATGGCTACACCTTC
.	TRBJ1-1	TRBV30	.	CAWTSPGGPNTEAFF	TGTGCCTGGACTAGCCCAGGAGGGCCTAACACTGAAGCTTTCTTT
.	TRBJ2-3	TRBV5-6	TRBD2	CASSFGGLAGGRTDTQYF	TGTGCCAGCAGCTTTGGAGGACTAGCGGGAGGTCGCACAGATACGCAGTATTTT
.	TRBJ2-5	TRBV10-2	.	CASSESILRRNKETQYF	TGCGCCAGCAGTGAGTCGATCTTGAGGCGGAATAAAGAGACCCAGTACTTC
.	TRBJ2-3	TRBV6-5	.	CASSSTGFTDTQYF	TGTGCCAGCAGCTCGACAGGTTTCACAGATACGCAGTATTTT
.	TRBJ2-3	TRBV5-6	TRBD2	CASSFSGRLSTDTQYF	TGTGCCAGCAGCTTTAGCGGGAGGCTCAGCACAGATACGCAGTATTTT
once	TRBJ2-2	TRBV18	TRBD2	CASSPGFLAGEKGRELFF	TGTGCCAGCTCACCAGGATTCCTAGCGGGGGAGAAAGGACGGGAGCTGTTTTTT
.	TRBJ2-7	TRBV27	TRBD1	CASSPKTGPGGEQYF	TGTGCCAGCAGTCCCAAAACCGGGCCAGGGGGCGAGCAGTACTTC
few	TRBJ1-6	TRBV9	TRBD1	CASSVDGTGVNSPLHF	TGTGCCAGCAGCGTGGACGGGACAGGCGTCAATTCACCCCTCCACTTT
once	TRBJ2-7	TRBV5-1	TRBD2	CASSLGTSASYEQYF	TGCGCCAGCAGCTTGGGGACTAGCGCCTCCTACGAGCAGTACTTC
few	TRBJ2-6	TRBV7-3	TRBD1	CASSSYRGPARGANVLTF	TGTGCCAGCAGCTCTTACAGGGGTCCCGCAAGAGGGGCCAACGTCCTGACTTTC
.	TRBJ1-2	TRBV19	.	CASSRMNTKAGPGNGYTF	TGTGCCAGTAGCCGGATGAACACGAAGGCCGGTCCAGGGAACGGCTACACCTTC
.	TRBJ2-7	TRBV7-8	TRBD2	CASSQMGGRVSYEQYF	TGTGCCAGCAGCCAAATGGGCGGGAGGGTATCCTACGAGCAGTACTTC
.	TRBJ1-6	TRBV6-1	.	CASSGRYNSPLHF	TGTGCCAGCAGTGGGCGGTATAATTCACCCCTCCACTTT
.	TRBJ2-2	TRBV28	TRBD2	CASRPAMSGDTGELFF	TGTGCCAGCAGGCCGGCGATGAGCGGGGACACCGGGGAGCTGTTTTTT
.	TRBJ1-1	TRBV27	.	CASSLLSHTEAFF	TGTGCCAGCAGTCTGCTTAGCCACACTGAAGCTTTCTTT
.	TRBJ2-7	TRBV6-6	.	CASSYASGGSYEQYF	TGTGCCAGCAGCTACGCCAGTGGCGGCTCCTACGAGCAGTACTTC
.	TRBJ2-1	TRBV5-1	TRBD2	CASREGLAVSYNEQFF	TGCGCCAGCAGGGAGGGACTAGCGGTATCCTACAATGAGCAGTTCTTC
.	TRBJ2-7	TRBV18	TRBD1	CASSPYRGTYEQYF	TGTGCCAGCTCACCCTACAGGGGCACCTACGAGCAGTACTTC
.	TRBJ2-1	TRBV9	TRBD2	CASSVEASGSKQKFF	TGTGCCAGCAGCGTAGAGGCTAGCGGGTCCAAACAAAAGTTCTTC
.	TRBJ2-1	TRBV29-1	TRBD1	CSVGTGGRSSYNEQFF	TGCAGCGTCGGGACAGGGGGTAGGAGCTCCTACAATGAGCAGTTCTTC
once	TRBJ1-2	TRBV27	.	CASSLRPDSSYYGYTF	TGTGCCAGCAGTTTGCGGCCAGATTCATCGTACTATGGCTACACCTTC
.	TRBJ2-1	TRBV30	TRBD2	CAWSAIRTSSSYNEQFF	TGTGCCTGGAGTGCCATTCGGACTAGCAGCTCCTACAATGAGCAGTTCTTC
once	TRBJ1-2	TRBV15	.	CATSRRDLNYGYTF	TGTGCCACCAGCAGACGGGACTTGAACTATGGCTACACCTTC
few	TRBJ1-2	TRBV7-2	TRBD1	CASSLKAGGYGYTF	TGTGCCAGCAGCTTAAAGGCAGGGGGGTATGGCTACACCTTC
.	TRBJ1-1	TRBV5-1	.	CASSFPGNTEAFF	TGCGCCAGCAGCTTCCCCGGGAACACTGAAGCTTTCTTT
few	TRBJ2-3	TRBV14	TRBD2	CASSRLATADTQYF	TGTGCCAGCAGCCGACTAGCTACTGCAGATACGCAGTATTTT
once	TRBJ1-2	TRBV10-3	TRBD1	CAISSGQGGYGYTF	TGTGCCATCAGTTCTGGACAGGGTGGGTATGGCTACACCTTC
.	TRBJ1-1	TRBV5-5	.	CASSPGTIIEAFF	TGTGCCAGCAGCCCCGGGACAATCATTGAAGCTTTCTTT
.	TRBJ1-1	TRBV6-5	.	CASSPGGGRTEAFF	TGTGCCAGCAGCCCGGGGGGGGGTAGGACTGAAGCTTTCTTT
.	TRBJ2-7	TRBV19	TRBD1	CASSTAGDRVYEQYF	TGTGCCAGTAGTACCGCAGGGGACAGGGTCTACGAGCAGTACTTC
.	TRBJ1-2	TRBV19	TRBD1	CASTQGLLGGYTF	TGTGCCAGTACACAGGGGCTTTTGGGTGGCTACACCTTC
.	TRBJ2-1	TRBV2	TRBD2	CASTAGLPNNEQFF	TGTGCCAGCACGGCGGGACTACCTAACAATGAGCAGTTCTTC
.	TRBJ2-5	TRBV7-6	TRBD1	CASSLAGTEQYF	TGTGCCAGCAGCTTAGCGGGGACAGAGCAGTACTTC
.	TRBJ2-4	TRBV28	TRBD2	CASSSLGGGAGGKNIQYF	TGTGCCAGCAGTTCCCTCGGAGGGGGGGCGGGGGGCAAAAACATTCAGTACTTC
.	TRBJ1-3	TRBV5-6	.	CASSVMAIRVSTIYF	TGTGCCAGCAGCGTGATGGCGATCAGGGTGAGCACCATATATTTT
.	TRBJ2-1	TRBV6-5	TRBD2	CASTQTSGGYNEQFF	TGTGCCAGCACTCAAACTAGCGGGGGTTACAATGAGCAGTTCTTC
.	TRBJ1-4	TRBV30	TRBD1	CAWSGTGVVGEKLFF	TGTGCCTGGAGCGGAACAGGGGTAGTCGGTGAAAAACTGTTTTTT
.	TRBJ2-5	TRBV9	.	CASSVAGQETQYF	TGTGCCAGCAGCGTAGCGGGCCAAGAGACCCAGTACTTC
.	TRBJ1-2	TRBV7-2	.	CASSFGSANYGYTF	TGTGCCAGCAGCTTCGGCAGCGCTAACTATGGCTACACCTTC
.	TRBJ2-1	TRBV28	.	CASSSIGRGYNEQFF	TGTGCCAGCAGTTCCATCGGCAGAGGGTACAATGAGCAGTTCTTC
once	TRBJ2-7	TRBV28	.	CASIKAGTYEQYF	TGTGCCAGCATCAAAGCAGGGACCTACGAGCAGTACTTC
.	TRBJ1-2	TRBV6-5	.	CASSYRREYDYGYTF	TGTGCCAGCAGTTACCGTCGGGAATACGACTATGGCTACACCTTC
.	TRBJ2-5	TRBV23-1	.	CASSLFRTEAETQYF	TGCGCCAGCAGCCTGTTTAGGACAGAGGCGGAGACCCAGTACTTC
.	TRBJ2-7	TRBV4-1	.	CASSQASSYEQYF	TGCGCCAGCAGCCAAGCGTCTTCCTACGAGCAGTACTTC
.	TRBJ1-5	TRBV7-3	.	CASSHGVNQPQHF	TGTGCCAGCAGCCACGGTGTTAATCAGCCCCAGCATTTT
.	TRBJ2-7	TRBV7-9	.	CASSSQGTYEQYF	TGTGCCAGCAGCTCACAGGGAACCTACGAGCAGTACTTC
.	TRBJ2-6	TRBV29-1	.	CSVSGVSGANVLTF	TGCAGCGTTTCGGGGGTATCCGGGGCCAACGTCCTGACTTTC
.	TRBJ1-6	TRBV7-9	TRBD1	CASSESTGAHSPLHF	TGTGCCAGCAGCGAGTCGACAGGGGCTCATTCACCCCTCCACTTT
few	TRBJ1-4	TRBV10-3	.	CASGGAREKLFF	TGTGCCAGCGGGGGGGCTCGGGAAAAACTGTTTTTT
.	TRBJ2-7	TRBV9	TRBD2	CASSPRGGAYEQYF	TGTGCCAGCAGCCCCCGGGGAGGGGCCTACGAGCAGTACTTC
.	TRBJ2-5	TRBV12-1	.	CASSLFDPKETQYF	TGTGCCAGCAGCCTCTTCGATCCTAAAGAGACCCAGTACTTC